This record covers a single T cell receptor (beta chain). No antigen is known for it. At collection, donors were nominally healthy, but unrecorded immune exposures were probable. Germline CDR1 reads SGHAT; CDR2 reads FQNNGV. The CDR3 loop spans 18 amino acids. Trimming shortened V by 2 bases and J by 7 bases, and 26 bases separated the two germline ends. This PCR relied on a set of 60 Vbeta primers and 13 Jbeta primers. This table comes from immunoSEQ multiplex PCR, and its TCRdb copy is limited to in-frame clones, with some not included. Of roughly 150,000 clones listed, approximately 88% are singletons. These data come from a study of cytomegalovirus exposure and HLA in healthy donors. Study-level background: An earlier analysis found fewer than 120 million unique TCR beta sequences from 150 million to 200 million T cells. Findings and limits, study-wide: In an earlier analysis, about 87% or about 30%: the productive usage of most TCR beta V segments.

The sequenced material came from PBMCs. The chain is built from TRBV11-2 and TRBJ1-2, with unresolved D. The TCR was taken from a woman between 18 and 30 years old in good health and CMV-seronegative. The CDR3 sequence is CASSLYSVGLAALAGYTF. CDR3 DNA: TGTGCCAGCAGCTTATATTCGGTCGGTCTGGCGGCGCTCGCTGGCTACACCTTC.